This T cell receptor (beta chain) derives from a study of OX40 agonist ivuxolimab in advanced cancers. Some clones are missing from TCRdb's copy, which holds only in-frame ones; the method was immunoSEQ multiplex PCR. This sample has about 37,000 clones, with approximately 82% found just once. Regarding the study as a whole: Certain nonresponders additionally had low normalized T-cell clonal expansion.

The trim removed 4 bases at V and 7 bases at J, leaving 5 bases unmatched. Germline assignment: CDR1 SQVTM and CDR2 ANQGSEA. There are 12 residues in the CDR3. Remarks on this clone: What it recognizes is unknown.

The sample here was CD4+ or CD8+ T cells sorted from blood, taken in a trial of the OX40 agonist ivuxolimab. This chain joins TRBV29-1 and TRBJ2-3; 7 bases are shared with TRBD2. This clonotype was sampled from an adult with an advanced solid tumor such as melanoma, head and neck, liver or kidney cancer. The chain's CDR3 is CSVVRELNTQYF. The CDR3 DNA reads as TGCAGCGTTGTGCGGGAGTTAAATACGCAGTATTTT.